These 21 T cell receptor beta chains share one sample of origin, sequenced in a study of T cell responses to AZD1222 COVID-19 vaccine. Using immunoSEQ multiplex PCR, the repertoire was profiled, and TCRdb retains in-frame clones only, with some absent. This sample has roughly 82,000 clones, with 80% to 90% found just once. The sequencing here drew on peripheral blood, taken on day 0 of AZD1222 vaccination. The source is an adult in good health.

The rearrangement uses TRBV6-6 and TRBJ2-4, with 8 bases lining up with TRBD1. The CDR3 contains 17 residues. Per germline, CDR1 MNHNY and CDR2 SVGAGI (reference sequence). V gave up 5 bases and J gave up 2 bases; unmatched junction bases: 11. The chain's CDR3 is CASSPLGQGLPKNIQYF. The CDR3 region has the DNA TGTGCCAGCAGTCCACTCGGACAGGGTTTGCCCAAAAACATTCAGTACTTC.

This chain uses TRBV19 with TRBJ1-1; the D gene is possibly TRBD1 (5 bases). This CDR3 spans 14 amino acids. CDR1 and CDR2 (germline): LNHDA, SQIVND (reference sequence). V was cut by 5 bases and J by 1 base, with 11 bases left in between. CDR3 bases: TGTGCCAGTAGTGAGGGACGGGAGAACACTGAAGCTTTCTTT. Its protein is CASSEGRENTEAFF.

The chain employs TRBV6-2 or TRBV6-3 and TRBJ2-1; D is ambiguous. Germline CDR1 is MNHEY and CDR2 is SVGEGT. The CDR3 is made up of 15 amino acids. V lost 4 bases, J lost 4 bases, and 14 bases lay in between. The DNA for the CDR3 is TGTGCCAGCAGTTCGACTGCCTCACGGTACAATGAGCAGTTCTTC. The encoded protein is CASSSTASRYNEQFF.

The chain carries TRBV5-1 and TRBJ1-5; D is unresolved. With 0 bases removed from V and 3 bases from J, the gap between germline ends came to 10 bases. Per the germline V gene, CDR1 is SGHRS and CDR2 is YFSETQ. There are 15 residues in the CDR3. This CDR3 is CASSLAGDNNQPQHF. The CDR3 nucleotides are TGCGCCAGCAGCTTGGCCGGTGACAACAATCAGCCCCAGCATTTT.

CDR3 DNA sequence: TGTGCCAGCAGCCAAGGAAAAGGCATGGAGAGCAATCAGCCCCAGCATTTT. Protein: CASSQGKGMESNQPQHF. This chain joins TRBV3-1 (or the pseudogene TRBV3-2) and TRBJ1-5, with D uncertain. Germline V CDR1 and CDR2: LGHDT, YNNKEL (reference sequence). The CDR3 runs 17 residues. V lost 1 base and J 1 base, leaving 14 bases between the germline ends.

V and J are TRBV5-1 and TRBJ2-1; D possibly matches TRBD1 or TRBD2 (6 bases each). Trimming pared 1 base from V and 4 bases from J, leaving 15 bases between. CDR1 is SGHRS, CDR2 YFSETQ, per germline. The CDR3 sequence is 16 residues long. The CDR3 here is CASSLQGRGVYNEQFF. In DNA, the CDR3 is TGCGCCAGCAGCTTGCAGGGGCGGGGCGTTTACAATGAGCAGTTCTTC.

This sequence joins TRBV18 and TRBJ2-7, with D perhaps TRBD1 (5 bases). Germline values: CDR1 KGHSH, CDR2 LQKENI. The CDR3 spans 14 residues. Trimming cost V 8 bases and J 2 bases, with 16 bases left between them. CDR3 DNA: TGTGCCAGCAAGGGGCCAGAGAAGCCCTACGAGCAGTACTTC. This translates into CASKGPEKPYEQYF.

V gene TRBV21-1 combines with J gene TRBJ2-1. TRBV21-1 is a documented pseudogene. This CDR3 contains 22 residues. The CDR3 DNA sequence: TGTGCCAGCAGCCTTCACGGGGCCCAGGAAGGTGGCCCCCTCTTAAGACACAATGAGCAGTTCTTC. It yields the protein CASSLHGAQEGGPLLRHNEQFF.

V usage is TRBV28 and J usage is TRBJ1-2; D gene unclear. This CDR3 is built from 14 residues. Germline loops: CDR1 MDHEN, CDR2 SYDVKM. V lost 1 base to trimming and J lost 6 bases, with 12 bases between them. The CDR3 region is CASSLYLSENGYTF. The CDR3 DNA sequence: TGTGCCAGCAGTTTATATCTTTCCGAGAATGGCTACACCTTC.

The V and J genes are TRBV6-5 and TRBJ1-1, with 8 nucleotides matching TRBD1. Germline values: CDR1 MNHEY, CDR2 SVGAGI. The ends lost 7 bases at V and 6 bases at J; junction bases unmatched: 10. The CDR3 loop spans 14 amino acids. The CDR3 nucleotides read TGTGCCAGCATTCCGACAGGGGTAGGTTCTGAAGCTTTCTTT. Residues: CASIPTGVGSEAFF.

Notes on this clone: One end of the junction fails to match germline, which may point to a read error. The V gene is TRBV7-7, the J gene TRBJ2-1; TRBD1 matches at 9 bases. This CDR3 spans 15 amino acids. Germline CDR1 reads SSHAT; CDR2 reads FNYEAQ (reference sequence). The CDR3 DNA is TGTGCTAGCAGCCCAGACAGGGGGGGCTACAATGAGCAGTTCTTC. It translates to CASSPDRGGYNEQFF.

V gene TRBV11-2 combines with J gene TRBJ2-3, with 7 bases matching TRBD2. The CDR3 length is 16 residues. The trim removed 1 base at V and 7 bases at J, leaving 11 bases unmatched. Germline V gene lookup returns CDR1 SGHAT and CDR2 FQNNGV. CDR3 bases: TGTGCCAGCAGCTTAGGGGGGTTTGGCGGGGGTTATACGCAGTATTTT. Residues: CASSLGGFGGGYTQYF. Full variable domain (missing parts from reference TRBV11-2 and TRBJ2-3): EAGVAQSPRYKIIEKRQSVAFWCNPISGHATLYWYQQILGQGPKLLIQFQNNGVVDDSQLPKDRFSAERLKGVDSTLKIQPAKLEDSAVYLCASSLGGFGGGYTQYFGPGTRLTVL.

The chain recombines TRBV5-1 with TRBJ1-2; D possibly corresponds to TRBD1 (6 bases). This CDR3 region has 14 residues. Trimming took 4 bases from V and 4 from J, leaving 14 bases between them. Germline V CDR1 and CDR2: SGHRS, YFSETQ. CDR3 nucleotide sequence: TGCGCCAGCAGCATAAAGGACAGTTTCTATGGCTACACCTTC. Protein: CASSIKDSFYGYTF.

The chain joins TRBV21-1 to TRBJ1-6; the listed D gene, TRBD1, was not tested against the DNA. TRBV21-1 is classified as a pseudogene. CDR3 length equals 15 residues. The CDR3 bases are TGTGCCAGCAGCAAGACGAAAAGGACAAATTCACCCCTCCACTTT. This sequence encodes CASSKTKRTNSPLHF.

The chain uses TRBV6-5 and TRBJ1-2, with TRBD1 matching 9 bases. V shed 2 bases and J 8 bases; nucleotides not matched to a gene: 12. Germline V gene data show CDR1 as MNHEY and CDR2 as SVGAGI. CDR3 length equals 16 residues. Written as DNA, the CDR3 is TGTGCCAGCAGTTACGTTCCGACAGGGGGAAGTTTCGGCTACACCTTC. Protein product: CASSYVPTGGSFGYTF.

The chain combines TRBV11-3 with TRBJ2-1; 9 bases are shared with TRBD1. This CDR3 comprises 15 residues. The ends lost 5 bases at V and 11 bases at J; junction bases unmatched: 13. Germline V gives CDR1 SGHNT, CDR2 YENEEA. The CDR3, as DNA: TGTGCCAGCAGCCCCCGGGACAGGGTAAATGCGAAGCAGTTCTTC. Translated: CASSPRDRVNAKQFF.

The chain carries TRBV5-1 and TRBJ1-4; 9 nucleotides match TRBD1. The junction had 3 bases not matched to a gene; V was cut back by 4 bases and J by 5 bases. The V gene's germline CDR1 is SGHRS and CDR2 YFSETQ. CDR3 size: 14 residues. CDR3 region: CASSAGQGNEKLFF. CDR3 sequence (DNA): TGCGCCAGCAGCGCGGGACAGGGAAATGAAAAACTGTTTTTT.

This chain links TRBV12-5 with TRBJ2-1; the D is unclear. The germline V and J ends were trimmed by 4 bases and 10 bases, with 11 bases remaining between them. This CDR3 comprises 12 residues. Germline V lookup: CDR1 LGHNT, CDR2 FRNRAP. This chain's CDR3 is CASGSLGGEQFF. In DNA, the CDR3 is TGTGCTAGTGGTTCGTTGGGTGGGGAGCAGTTCTTC.

CDR3 region: CASSPGTNTDTQYF. For the CDR3, the DNA is TGTGCCAGCTCACCAGGAACCAACACAGATACGCAGTATTTT. The rearrangement uses TRBV18 and TRBJ2-3, with no clear D. The V gene's germline CDR1 is KGHSH and CDR2 LQKENI. V was clipped by 2 bases and J by 2 bases, with 8 bases between them. There are 14 residues in the CDR3.

V is TRBV7-2 and J is TRBJ2-3, with 10 bases aligning to TRBD2. Germline lookup yields CDR1 SGHTA and CDR2 FQGNSA. The CDR3 totals 16 residues. V was pared by 2 bases and J by 4 bases, with 6 bases of the junction left unmatched. Here the CDR3 DNA reads TGTGCCAGCAGCTTACGAGCGGGGGGGCCCGCAGATACGCAGTATTTT. This gives the protein CASSLRAGGPADTQYF.

This clone appeared once. The chain joins TRBV7-9 to TRBJ1-4; D gene ambiguous. Germline loops: CDR1 SEHNR, CDR2 FQNEAQ (reference sequence). The CDR3 totals 17 residues. The V end was cut by 5 bases, the J end by 1 base, with 17 bases between. CDR3 DNA sequence: TGTGCCAGCAGCAAGCCGGGCCTCACACTAACTAATGAAAAACTGTTTTTT. Protein sequence: CASSKPGLTLTNEKLFF.